These T cell receptor beta chains were read from a single sample in a study of T cells expressing NK-cell markers. TCRdb re-called the 5' RACE reads and shows each CDR3 protein once, DNA omitted. The listing records roughly 430,000 distinct CDR3 sequences. Sample: blood T cells: a sorted CD56 or NKG2C T cell subset, CD4+ or CD8+ T cells, or bulk PBMC T cells (not recorded which). The receptors derive from a woman aged 18 to 75 in good health. The CDR3 runs from the conserved cysteine through the conserved F or W. Each record gives: J gene, V gene, CDR3 protein.

j_call: TRBJ2-7
v_call: TRBV7-9
cdr3_aa: CASSPVGDPYEQYF

j_call: TRBJ1-2
v_call: TRBV5-4
cdr3_aa: CASSSGQAERNYGYTF

j_call: TRBJ2-5
v_call: TRBV14
cdr3_aa: CASSQGKQSQETQYF

j_call: TRBJ2-1
v_call: TRBV7-2
cdr3_aa: CASSLLRTRNEQFF

j_call: TRBJ2-1
v_call: TRBV20-1
cdr3_aa: CSVIPTGQLYNEQFF

j_call: TRBJ1-5
v_call: TRBV9
cdr3_aa: CASSVDGGGNQPQHF

j_call: TRBJ1-5
v_call: TRBV4-1
cdr3_aa: CASSQEVFAGQPQHF

j_call: TRBJ2-1
v_call: TRBV7-2
cdr3_aa: CASSRSGGAAREQFF

j_call: TRBJ2-5
v_call: TRBV29-1
cdr3_aa: CSVLQGGSETQYF

j_call: TRBJ2-1
v_call: TRBV11-2
cdr3_aa: CASSQGRAYNEQFF

j_call: TRBJ1-3
v_call: TRBV4-1
cdr3_aa: CASSPLAFSGNTIYF

j_call: TRBJ2-3
v_call: TRBV2
cdr3_aa: CASRTFLSSTDTQYF

j_call: TRBJ2-1
v_call: TRBV20-1
cdr3_aa: CSADQGGSINEQFF

j_call: TRBJ2-1
v_call: TRBV13
cdr3_aa: CASSWLQAPDYREQFF

j_call: TRBJ1-2
v_call: TRBV28
cdr3_aa: CASSTTDFGYTF

j_call: TRBJ2-5
v_call: TRBV11-2
cdr3_aa: CASSGGGTQETQYF

j_call: TRBJ2-4
v_call: TRBV21-1
cdr3_aa: CASRDPRDIQYF

j_call: TRBJ2-1
v_call: TRBV5-4
cdr3_aa: CASSLWQYNEQFF

j_call: TRBJ1-1
v_call: TRBV7-2
cdr3_aa: CASSFFGGRTEAFF

j_call: TRBJ2-1
v_call: TRBV15
cdr3_aa: CATSSGSSYNEQFF

j_call: TRBJ2-3
v_call: TRBV20-1
cdr3_aa: CSANSLRLAGADTQYF

j_call: TRBJ2-1
v_call: TRBV3-1
cdr3_aa: CASSPLLAGGRGEQFF

j_call: TRBJ1-1
v_call: TRBV4-2
cdr3_aa: CASRPGDQNTEAFF

j_call: TRBJ1-3
v_call: TRBV29-1
cdr3_aa: CSVEEGAGGNTIYF

j_call: TRBJ2-1
v_call: TRBV20-1
cdr3_aa: CSASPGTTYNEQFF

j_call: TRBJ2-4
v_call: TRBV6-5
cdr3_aa: CASSYSAGGAKNIQYF

j_call: TRBJ2-3
v_call: TRBV11-2
cdr3_aa: CASSPGQKSSNTDTQYF

j_call: TRBJ2-7
v_call: TRBV11-2
cdr3_aa: CASSLGKRTSGSGYEQYF

j_call: TRBJ1-5
v_call: TRBV12-3/TRBV12-4
cdr3_aa: CASSLWGGQYQPQHF

j_call: TRBJ1-5
v_call: TRBV28
cdr3_aa: CASRRWGASNQPQHF

j_call: TRBJ2-7
v_call: TRBV6-2/TRBV6-3
cdr3_aa: CASSPSVGGISYEQYF

j_call: TRBJ1-2
v_call: TRBV18
cdr3_aa: CASSPPGQGELGYTF

j_call: TRBJ1-3
v_call: TRBV11-2
cdr3_aa: CASSLDGGVGNTIYF

j_call: TRBJ1-1
v_call: TRBV6-2/TRBV6-3
cdr3_aa: CASRTGGEAFF

j_call: TRBJ1-1
v_call: TRBV12-3/TRBV12-4
cdr3_aa: CASSFRDRRTEAFF

j_call: TRBJ2-5
v_call: TRBV7-2
cdr3_aa: CASRRELSETQYF

j_call: TRBJ2-7
v_call: TRBV19
cdr3_aa: CASPVAETYEQYF

j_call: TRBJ2-1
v_call: TRBV24-1
cdr3_aa: CATSEDVGAGDEQFF

j_call: TRBJ1-6
v_call: TRBV6-5
cdr3_aa: CASRLGTVGRSPLHF

j_call: TRBJ2-2
v_call: TRBV27
cdr3_aa: CASSKEAGTNTGELFF

j_call: TRBJ2-2
v_call: TRBV12-3/TRBV12-4
cdr3_aa: CASSLKSYYTGELFF

j_call: TRBJ1-2
v_call: TRBV11-2
cdr3_aa: CASSLGLAGRDYGYTF

j_call: TRBJ2-2
v_call: TRBV28
cdr3_aa: CASSLLGSGSTGELFF